The T cell receptor (beta chain) under discussion was sequenced for a study of blood T cell repertoires in COVID-19. At the level of the study: Whether acute or convalescent, the COVID-19 samples came from the United States, Italy and Spain.

Sequenced by immunoSEQ multiplex PCR; TCRdb stores in-frame clones only, minus some. The sample contains around 210,000 clones, over 75% of which appear only once. CDR1 and CDR2 from the germline V gene are SGHDT and YYEEEE. This CDR3 is 13 amino acids long. Trimming cost V 4 bases and J 8 bases, with 15 bases left between them. This chain joins TRBV5-6 and TRBJ1-1; no clear D. This TCR derives from a man aged 45-65 years with COVID-19, enrolled during active disease. Input material: peripheral blood. In DNA form, the CDR3 reads TGTGCCAGCAGCATGACCGGTTTGAGGGAAGCTTTCTTT. Translating it yields CASSMTGLREAFF.